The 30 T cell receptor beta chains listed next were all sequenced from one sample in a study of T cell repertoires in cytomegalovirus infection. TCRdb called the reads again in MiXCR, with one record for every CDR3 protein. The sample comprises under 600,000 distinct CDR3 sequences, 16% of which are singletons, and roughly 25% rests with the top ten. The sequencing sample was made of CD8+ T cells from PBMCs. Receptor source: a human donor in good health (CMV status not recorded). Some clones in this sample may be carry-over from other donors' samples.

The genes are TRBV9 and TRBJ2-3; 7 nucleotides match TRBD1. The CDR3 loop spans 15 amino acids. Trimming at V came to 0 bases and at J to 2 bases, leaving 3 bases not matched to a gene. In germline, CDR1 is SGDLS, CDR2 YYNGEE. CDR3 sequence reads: CASSVAGGDTDTQYF. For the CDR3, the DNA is TGTGCCAGCAGCGTAGCAGGGGGAGACACAGATACGCAGTATTTT.

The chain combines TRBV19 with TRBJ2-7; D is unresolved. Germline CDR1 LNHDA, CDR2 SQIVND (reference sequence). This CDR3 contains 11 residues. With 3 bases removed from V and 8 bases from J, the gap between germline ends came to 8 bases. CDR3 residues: CASSIGSKQYF. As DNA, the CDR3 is TGTGCCAGTAGTATTGGGTCAAAGCAGTACTTC. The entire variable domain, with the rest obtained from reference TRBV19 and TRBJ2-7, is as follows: DGGITQSPKYLFRKEGQNVTLSCEQNLNHDAMYWYRQDPGQGLRLIYYSQIVNDFQKGDIAEGYSVSREKKESFPLTVTSAQKNPTAFYLCASSIGSKQYFGPGTRLTVT.

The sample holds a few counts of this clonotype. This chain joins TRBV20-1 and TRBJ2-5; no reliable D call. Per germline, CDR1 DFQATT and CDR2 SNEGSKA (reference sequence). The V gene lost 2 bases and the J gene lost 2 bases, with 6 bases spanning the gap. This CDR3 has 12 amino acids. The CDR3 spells CSARRTQETQYF. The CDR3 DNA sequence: TGCAGTGCTAGACGGACGCAAGAGACCCAGTACTTC.

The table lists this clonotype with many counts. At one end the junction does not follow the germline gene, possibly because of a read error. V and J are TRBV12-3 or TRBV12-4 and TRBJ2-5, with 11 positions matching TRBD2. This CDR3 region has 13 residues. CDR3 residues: CASSLAGGQTQYF. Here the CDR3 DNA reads TGTGCCAGCAGTCTAGCGGGGGGACAGACCCAGTACTTC.

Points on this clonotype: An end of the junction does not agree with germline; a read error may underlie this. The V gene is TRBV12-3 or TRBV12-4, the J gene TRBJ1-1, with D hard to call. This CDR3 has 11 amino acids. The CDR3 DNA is TGTTCCAGCAGGTTGAACACTGAAGCTTTCTTT. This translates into CSSRLNTEAFF.

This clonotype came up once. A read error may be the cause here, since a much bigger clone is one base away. The CDR3 region is CATSRGREGPDEKFF. The CDR3 nucleotides read TGTGCCACCAGCAGAGGTCGGGAGGGCCCCGATGAGAAGTTCTTC. This chain joins TRBV15 and TRBJ2-1, with 8 bases that match TRBD2. Germline CDR1 is LNHNV and CDR2 is YYDKDF (reference sequence). This CDR3 is built from 15 residues.

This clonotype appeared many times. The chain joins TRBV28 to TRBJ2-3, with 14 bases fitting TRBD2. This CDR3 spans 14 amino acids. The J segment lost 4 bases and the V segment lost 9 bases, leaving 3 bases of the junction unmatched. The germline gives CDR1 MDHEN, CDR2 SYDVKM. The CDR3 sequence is CARRLAGGADTQYF. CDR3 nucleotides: TGTGCCAGGCGACTAGCGGGAGGGGCAGATACGCAGTATTTT. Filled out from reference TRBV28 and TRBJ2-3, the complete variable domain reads DVKVTQSSRYLVKRTGEKVFLECVQDMDHENMFWYRQDPGLGLRLIYFSYDVKMKEKGDIPEGYSVSREKKERFSLILESASTNQTSMYLCARRLAGGADTQYFGPGTRLTVL.

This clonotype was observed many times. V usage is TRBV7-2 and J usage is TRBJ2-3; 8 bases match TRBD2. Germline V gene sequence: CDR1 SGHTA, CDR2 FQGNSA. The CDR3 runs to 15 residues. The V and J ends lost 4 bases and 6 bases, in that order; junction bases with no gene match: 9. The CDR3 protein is CASSYSREGWDTQYF. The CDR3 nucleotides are TGTGCCAGCAGCTACTCACGGGAGGGTTGGGATACGCAGTATTTT.

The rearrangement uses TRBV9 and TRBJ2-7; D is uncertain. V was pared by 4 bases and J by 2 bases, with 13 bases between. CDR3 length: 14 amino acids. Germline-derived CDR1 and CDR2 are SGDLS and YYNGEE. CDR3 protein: CASSTSYGTYEQYF. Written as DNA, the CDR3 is TGTGCCAGCAGCACATCTTATGGGACCTACGAGCAGTACTTC.

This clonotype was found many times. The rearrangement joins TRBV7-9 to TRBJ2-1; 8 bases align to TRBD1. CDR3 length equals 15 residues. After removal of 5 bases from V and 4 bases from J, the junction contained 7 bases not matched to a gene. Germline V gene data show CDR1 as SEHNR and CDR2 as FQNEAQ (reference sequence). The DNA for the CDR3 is TGTGCCAGCAGCCACGACAGGGGTATATACAATGAGCAGTTCTTC. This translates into CASSHDRGIYNEQFF. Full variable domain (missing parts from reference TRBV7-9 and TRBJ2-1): DTGVSQNPRHKITKRGQNVTFRCDPISEHNRLYWYRQTLGQGPEFLTYFQNEAQLEKSRLLSDRFSAERPKGSFSTLEIQRTEQGDSAMYLCASSHDRGIYNEQFFGPGTRLTVL.

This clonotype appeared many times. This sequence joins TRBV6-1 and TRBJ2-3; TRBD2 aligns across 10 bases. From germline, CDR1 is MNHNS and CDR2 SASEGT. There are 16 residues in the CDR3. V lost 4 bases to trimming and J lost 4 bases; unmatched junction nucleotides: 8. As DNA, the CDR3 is TGTGCCAGCAGTGGCTATAGCGGGGGGACCGCAGATACGCAGTATTTT. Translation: CASSGYSGGTADTQYF.

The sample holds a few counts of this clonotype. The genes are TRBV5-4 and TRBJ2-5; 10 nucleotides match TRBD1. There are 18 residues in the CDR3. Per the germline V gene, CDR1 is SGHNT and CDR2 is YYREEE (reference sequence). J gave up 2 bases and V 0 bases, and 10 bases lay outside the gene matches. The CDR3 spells CASSLAPSGTGEQETQYF. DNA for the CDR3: TGTGCCAGCAGCTTGGCCCCATCCGGGACAGGGGAACAAGAGACCCAGTACTTC.

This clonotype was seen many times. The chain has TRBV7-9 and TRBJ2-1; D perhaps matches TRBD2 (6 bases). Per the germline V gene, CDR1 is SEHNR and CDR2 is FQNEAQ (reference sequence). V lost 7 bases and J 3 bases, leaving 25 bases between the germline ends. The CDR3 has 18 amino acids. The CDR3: CASNVTQGGGINYNEQFF. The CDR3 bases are TGTGCCAGCAATGTCACGCAGGGCGGCGGGATCAACTACAATGAGCAGTTCTTC.

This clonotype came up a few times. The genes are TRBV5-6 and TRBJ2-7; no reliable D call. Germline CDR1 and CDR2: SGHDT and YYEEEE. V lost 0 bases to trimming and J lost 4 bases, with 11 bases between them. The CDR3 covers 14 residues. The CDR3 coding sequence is TGTGCCAGCAGCTTGGTCGGAAGAAAATACGAGCAGTACTTC. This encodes CASSLVGRKYEQYF.

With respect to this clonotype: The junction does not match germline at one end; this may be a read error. In DNA, the CDR3 is TGTGCAAGCAATGAAGGTTTTGGGTTCCAGCCCCAGCATTTT. Translating gives CASNEGFGFQPQHF. The V and J genes are TRBV6-1 and TRBJ1-5; D is unclear. The germline V gene encodes CDR1 MNHNS and CDR2 SASEGT. The CDR3 totals 14 residues.

DNA for the CDR3: TGTGCCAGCAGTTTGGGTAGCGGGGCGTACTACGAGCAGTACTTC. This encodes CASSLGSGAYYEQYF. This chain joins TRBV27 and TRBJ2-7, with TRBD2 identical over 8 bases. Germline V gives CDR1 MNHEY, CDR2 SMNVEV (reference sequence). The CDR3 totals 15 residues. V was clipped by 3 bases and J by 3 bases; unmatched bases: 7.

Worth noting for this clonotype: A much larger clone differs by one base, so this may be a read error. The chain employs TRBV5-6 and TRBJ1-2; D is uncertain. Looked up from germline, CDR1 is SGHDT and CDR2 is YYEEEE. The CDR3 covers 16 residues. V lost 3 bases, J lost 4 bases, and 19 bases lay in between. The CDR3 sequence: CASSSAGEGISYGYTF. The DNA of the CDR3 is TGTGCCAGCAGCTCGGCCGGGGAAGGGATTAGCTATGGCTACACCTTC.

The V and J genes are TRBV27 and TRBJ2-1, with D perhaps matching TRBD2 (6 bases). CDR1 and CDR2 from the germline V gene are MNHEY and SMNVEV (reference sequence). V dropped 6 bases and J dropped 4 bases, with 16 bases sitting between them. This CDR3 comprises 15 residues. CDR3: CASSLSQEGYNEQFF. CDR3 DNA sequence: TGTGCCAGCAGCCTGAGCCAGGAGGGGTACAATGAGCAGTTCTTC.

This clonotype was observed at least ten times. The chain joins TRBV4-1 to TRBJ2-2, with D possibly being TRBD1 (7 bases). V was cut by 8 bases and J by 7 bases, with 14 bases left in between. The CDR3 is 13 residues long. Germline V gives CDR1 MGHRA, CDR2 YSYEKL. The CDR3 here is CASEEGAVGELFF. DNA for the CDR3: TGCGCCAGCGAGGAGGGGGCCGTCGGGGAGCTGTTTTTT.

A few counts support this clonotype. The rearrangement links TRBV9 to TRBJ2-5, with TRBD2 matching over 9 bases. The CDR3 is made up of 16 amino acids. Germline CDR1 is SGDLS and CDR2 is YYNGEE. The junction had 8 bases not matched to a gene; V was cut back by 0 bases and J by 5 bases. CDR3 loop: CASSVAGRGGRETQYF. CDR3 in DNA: TGTGCCAGCAGCGTAGCAGGGCGGGGGGGTAGGGAGACCCAGTACTTC.

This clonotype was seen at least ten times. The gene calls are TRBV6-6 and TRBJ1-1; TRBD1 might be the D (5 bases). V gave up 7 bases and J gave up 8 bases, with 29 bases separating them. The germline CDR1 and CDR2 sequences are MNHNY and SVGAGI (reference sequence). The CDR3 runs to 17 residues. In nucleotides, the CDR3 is TGTGCCAGCATAATACGGCAGGGCAAAAGGGCTAGCCTCGAAGCTTTCTTT. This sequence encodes CASIIRQGKRASLEAFF.

The CDR3 is CASLGTGGGYTF. The DNA of the CDR3 is TGTGCCAGCCTTGGGACAGGGGGTGGCTACACCTTC. The V gene is TRBV12-3 or TRBV12-4, the J gene TRBJ1-2, with 11 bases fitting TRBD1. This CDR3 contains 12 residues. The junction had 3 bases not matched to a gene; V was cut back by 8 bases and J by 7 bases.

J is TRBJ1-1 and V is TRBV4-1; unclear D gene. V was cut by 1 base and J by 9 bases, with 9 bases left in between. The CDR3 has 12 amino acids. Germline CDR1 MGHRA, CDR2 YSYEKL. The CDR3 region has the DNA TGCGCCAGCAGCCAAGTTGGCAAGCAAGCTTTCTTT. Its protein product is CASSQVGKQAFF.

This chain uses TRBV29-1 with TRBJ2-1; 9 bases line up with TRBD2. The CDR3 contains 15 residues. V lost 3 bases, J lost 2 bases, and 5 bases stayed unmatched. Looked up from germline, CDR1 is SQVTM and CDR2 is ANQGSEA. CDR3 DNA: TGCAGCGTTGACTGGCGGGAGGGCCCCTACAATGAGCAGTTCTTC. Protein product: CSVDWREGPYNEQFF.

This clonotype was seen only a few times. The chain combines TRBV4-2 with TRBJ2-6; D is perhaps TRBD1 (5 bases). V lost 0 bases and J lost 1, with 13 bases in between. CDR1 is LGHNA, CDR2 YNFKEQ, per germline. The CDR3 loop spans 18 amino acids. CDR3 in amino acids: CASSQEAGWFSGANVLTF. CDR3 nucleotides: TGTGCCAGCAGCCAAGAGGCAGGGTGGTTTTCTGGGGCCAACGTCCTGACTTTC.

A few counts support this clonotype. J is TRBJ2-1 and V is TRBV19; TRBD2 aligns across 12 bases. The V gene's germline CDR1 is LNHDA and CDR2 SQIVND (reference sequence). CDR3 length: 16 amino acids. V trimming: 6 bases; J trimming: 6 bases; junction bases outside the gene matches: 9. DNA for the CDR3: TGTGCCAGTAGGGCTAGCGGGAGGGCCTCGTTCAATGAGCAGTTCTTC. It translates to CASRASGRASFNEQFF.

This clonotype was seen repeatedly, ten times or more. CDR3 sequence reads: CASSLGGDFYYEQYF. CDR3 nucleotides: TGTGCCAGCAGTTTAGGGGGGGACTTTTACTACGAGCAGTACTTC. The chain links TRBV12-3 or TRBV12-4 to TRBJ2-7, with D maybe TRBD2 (6 bases). Trimming removed 1 base at V and 3 bases at J, with 13 bases between. This CDR3 spans 15 amino acids.

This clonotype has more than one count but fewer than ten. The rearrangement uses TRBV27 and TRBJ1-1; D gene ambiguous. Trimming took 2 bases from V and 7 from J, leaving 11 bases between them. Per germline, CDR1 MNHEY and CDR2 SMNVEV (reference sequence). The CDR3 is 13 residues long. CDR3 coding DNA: TGTGCCAGCAGTTTAATGACCGGATATGAAGCTTTCTTT. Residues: CASSLMTGYEAFF.

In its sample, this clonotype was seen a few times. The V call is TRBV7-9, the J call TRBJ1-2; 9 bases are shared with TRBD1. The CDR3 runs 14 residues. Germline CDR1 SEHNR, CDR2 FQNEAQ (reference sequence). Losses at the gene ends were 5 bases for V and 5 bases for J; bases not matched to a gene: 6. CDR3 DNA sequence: TGTGCCAGCAGCCCCCCACAGGGGGCTTATGGCTACACCTTC. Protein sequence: CASSPPQGAYGYTF.

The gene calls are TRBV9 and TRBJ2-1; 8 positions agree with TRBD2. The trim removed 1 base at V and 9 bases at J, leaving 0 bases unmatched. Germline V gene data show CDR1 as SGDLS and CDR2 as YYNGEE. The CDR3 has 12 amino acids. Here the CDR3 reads CASSVSGSEQFF. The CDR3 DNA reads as TGTGCCAGCAGCGTAAGCGGGAGTGAGCAGTTCTTC. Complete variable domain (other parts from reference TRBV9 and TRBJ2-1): DSGVTQTPKHLITATGQRVTLRCSPRSGDLSVYWYQQSLDQGLQFLIQYYNGEERAKGNILERFSAQQFPDLHSELNLSSLELGDSALYFCASSVSGSEQFFGPGTRLTVL.